These 10 T cell receptor beta chains were sequenced from one sample in a study of cytomegalovirus exposure and HLA in healthy donors. Libraries were prepared by immunoSEQ multiplex PCR; TCRdb keeps only in-frame clonotypes and omits some of them. The sample holds some 330,000 clones, 80% to 90% seen once. The sample was PBMCs. All receptors derive from a woman under 30 in good health and CMV-seronegative.

The rearrangement links TRBV2 to TRBJ1-1; D perhaps matches TRBD1 (6 bases). V lost 1 base and J lost 1, with 7 bases in between. The CDR3 length is 14 residues. Germline V gives CDR1 SNHLY, CDR2 FYNNEI. Written as DNA, the CDR3 is TGTGCCAGCAGTGAAGAGACAGGGAACACTGAAGCTTTCTTT. Its protein product is CASSEETGNTEAFF.

V gene TRBV15 combines with J gene TRBJ2-3, with 10 bases that match TRBD2. Germline V lookup: CDR1 LNHNV, CDR2 YYDKDF (reference sequence). The CDR3 contains 14 residues. The V gene end was trimmed by 6 bases and the J gene end by 1 base; junction bases not matched to a gene: 1. The CDR3 protein is CATRAGGGTDTQYF. The CDR3, as DNA: TGTGCCACCAGAGCGGGAGGGGGCACAGATACGCAGTATTTT.

The chain recombines TRBV6-5 with TRBJ1-1; D remains unclear. The germline V and J ends were trimmed by 2 bases and 6 bases, with 10 bases remaining between them. The CDR3 is made up of 13 amino acids. Per the germline V gene, CDR1 is MNHEY and CDR2 is SVGAGI. CDR3 coding DNA: TGTGCCAGCAGTTACCGGTGGCGGCCTGAAGCTTTCTTT. Encoded protein: CASSYRWRPEAFF.

V is TRBV30 and J is TRBJ2-1; TRBD1 matches at 9 bases. Trimming at V came to 5 bases and at J to 7 bases, leaving 0 bases not matched to a gene. Looked up from germline, CDR1 is GTSNPN and CDR2 is SVGIG (reference sequence). The CDR3 has 11 amino acids. The CDR3 coding sequence is TGTGCCTGGGGACAGGGGAATGAGCAGTTCTTC. This sequence encodes CAWGQGNEQFF.

V and J are TRBV29-1 and TRBJ2-1; D may be TRBD2 (5 bases). The CDR3 length is 14 residues. The V gene's germline CDR1 is SQVTM and CDR2 ANQGSEA. Trimming cost V 5 bases and J 5 bases, with 16 bases left between them. For the CDR3, the DNA is TGCAGCGTTTTCGGTGCCAGGCGGGACAATGAGCAGTTCTTC. As protein: CSVFGARRDNEQFF.

Only one count was recorded for this clone. The chain has TRBV6-5 and TRBJ1-2; 12 nucleotides match TRBD1. Germline V gene data show CDR1 as MNHEY and CDR2 as SVGAGI. Germline trimming cut 5 bases from V and 3 bases from J; bases unmatched to any gene: 4. The CDR3 runs 15 residues. The CDR3 loop reads CASSGDRGHHYGYTF. In DNA, the CDR3 is TGTGCCAGCAGTGGGGACAGGGGGCATCACTATGGCTACACCTTC.

This clone was seen more than once but under ten times. The gene calls are TRBV5-1 and TRBJ2-1; weak D call: TRBD1 (5 bases). This CDR3 is built from 17 residues. Germline CDR1 reads SGHRS; CDR2 reads YFSETQ. Deletions cut 4 bases from V and 2 bases from J, with 19 bases between. The CDR3 loop reads CASSGTTGFGTYNEQFF. The CDR3 nucleotides are TGCGCCAGCAGCGGTACCACAGGATTCGGCACCTACAATGAGCAGTTCTTC.

V is TRBV19 and J is TRBJ2-1, with 9 bases fitting TRBD2. CDR1 and CDR2 from the germline V gene are LNHDA and SQIVND (reference sequence). V was pared by 0 bases and J by 10 bases, with 10 bases of the junction left unmatched. CDR3 length: 16 residues. The CDR3 protein is CASSIDFAGGPPEQFF. The DNA for the CDR3 is TGTGCCAGTAGTATAGATTTTGCGGGAGGGCCCCCAGAGCAGTTCTTC.

CDR3 amino acids: CASSLLAGSGETQYF. DNA of the CDR3: TGTGCCAGCAGTTTACTAGCGGGGTCGGGGGAGACCCAGTACTTC. The chain employs TRBV28 and TRBJ2-5, with 9 bases lining up with TRBD2. The V gene end was trimmed by 2 bases and the J gene end by 5 bases; junction bases not matched to a gene: 6. Germline V lookup: CDR1 MDHEN, CDR2 SYDVKM. The CDR3 contains 15 residues.

The chain combines TRBV9 with TRBJ2-7; D remains unclear. Germline values: CDR1 SGDLS, CDR2 YYNGEE. CDR3 length equals 15 residues. Trimming took 2 bases from V and 5 from J, leaving 17 bases between them. CDR3 sequence (DNA): TGTGCCAGCAGCGTGGGTTTGTGGAGAGAGGACGAGCAGTACTTC. Translation: CASSVGLWREDEQYF.